The 9 T cell receptor beta chains given below trace back to one sample, sequenced in a study of cytomegalovirus exposure and HLA in healthy donors. Use of 60 Vbeta and 13 Jbeta primers characterized the PCR. Assay used: immunoSEQ multiplex PCR; TCRdb lists only in-frame clones, some missing. The table lists about 170,000 clones, roughly 80% of them singletons, with about 2.2% in the top ten. Sequences were obtained from PBMCs. The receptor source for this set is a male donor in good health and CMV-seronegative.

The chain links TRBV19 to TRBJ1-1; D might be TRBD1 (5 bases). Trimming shortened V by 3 bases and J by 1 base, and 6 bases separated the two germline ends. The germline V gene has CDR1 LNHDA and CDR2 SQIVND (reference sequence). The CDR3 runs 13 residues. The CDR3 DNA is TGTGCCAGTAGTATCCAGGGGAACACTGAAGCTTTCTTT. It encodes CASSIQGNTEAFF.

The chain combines TRBV5-1 with TRBJ1-2, with a tentative D call TRBD1 (6 bases). Germline V gene data show CDR1 as SGHRS and CDR2 as YFSETQ. V was cut by 5 bases and J by 6 bases, with 14 bases left in between. CDR3 length: 13 amino acids. The CDR3 spells CASSAQGSDGYTF. The CDR3 DNA reads as TGCGCCAGCAGTGCCCAGGGGTCGGATGGCTACACCTTC.

This chain links TRBV18 with TRBJ2-4, with TRBD2 matching 8 bases. Germline V gene data show CDR1 as KGHSH and CDR2 as LQKENI. The CDR3 loop spans 17 amino acids. With 0 bases clipped from V and 0 bases from J, the junction kept 4 bases outside the gene matches. The CDR3 loop reads CASSPPSGALAKNIQYF. CDR3 coding DNA: TGTGCCAGCTCACCACCTAGCGGGGCCCTAGCCAAAAACATTCAGTACTTC.

This clone was seen only once. V and J are TRBV6-1 and TRBJ1-1; D unresolved. The CDR3 contains 13 residues. The V gene lost 6 bases and the J gene lost 5 bases, with 13 bases spanning the gap. Germline V gene data show CDR1 as MNHNS and CDR2 as SASEGT. The CDR3 region has the DNA TGTGCCAGCAGATCTACTCTGGAGACTGAAGCTTTCTTT. As protein: CASRSTLETEAFF.

The chain joins TRBV7-9 to TRBJ2-7; TRBD2 matches 7 bases. Germline V gene lookup returns CDR1 SEHNR and CDR2 FQNEAQ (reference sequence). V lost 1 base, J lost 2 bases, and 5 bases stayed unmatched. The CDR3 extends over 15 amino acids. The CDR3 coding sequence is TGTGCCAGCAGCTTAGGGGGGAGGGGAACCTACGAGCAGTACTTC. Translating gives CASSLGGRGTYEQYF.

Here the CDR3 reads CASSLPGYEQFF. Here the CDR3 DNA reads TGTGCCAGCAGCTTACCAGGGTATGAGCAGTTCTTC. This rearrangement joins TRBV7-9 to TRBJ2-1; D may be TRBD1 (5 bases). CDR1 is SEHNR and CDR2 is FQNEAQ in the germline V gene (reference sequence). The CDR3 consists of 12 residues. Trimming removed 2 bases at V and 8 bases at J, with 7 bases between.

V gene TRBV6-9 combines with J gene TRBJ1-6; possible D gene TRBD1, 5 bases. The germline V and J ends were trimmed by 3 bases and 10 bases, with 10 bases remaining between them. Germline V gene data show CDR1 as MNHGY and CDR2 as SVAAGI. The CDR3 is 13 amino acids. In DNA, the CDR3 is TGTGCCAGCAGTTACGATAGGGGCTCACCCCTCCACTTT. This gives the protein CASSYDRGSPLHF.

This chain uses TRBV27 with TRBJ1-2; D possibly corresponds to TRBD1 (6 bases). Trimming shortened V by 6 bases and J by 3 bases, and 14 bases separated the two germline ends. Germline-derived CDR1 and CDR2 are MNHEY and SMNVEV (reference sequence). This CDR3 comprises 14 residues. Here the CDR3 DNA reads TGTGCCAGCAGGGGAACAGGGAACCACTATGGCTACACCTTC. This encodes CASRGTGNHYGYTF.

This clone was detected only a few times. The chain combines TRBV6-1 with TRBJ2-2; 7 bases are a match to TRBD1. Trimming at V came to 5 bases and at J to 4 bases, leaving 7 bases not matched to a gene. In germline, CDR1 is MNHNS, CDR2 SASEGT. This CDR3 has 15 residues. CDR3 nucleotides: TGTGCCAGCAGTATCAACAGGGGTAGCACCGGGGAGCTGTTTTTT. It encodes CASSINRGSTGELFF.